The present TCR beta chain was sequenced within a study of T cells in Graves' hyperthyroidism and ophthalmopathy. TCR beta CDR3 regions were amplified from RNA. First-round RT-PCR targeting the TCR CDR3 was performed with the HTBI primer set. TCRdb re-called the multiplex PCR reads through MiXCR, storing one row per CDR3 protein. This sample has around 300,000 distinct CDR3 sequences; roughly an eighth occur once, and the top ten carry around 8%. This clonotype was counted many times. Aged 18 to 65, the patients had hyperthyroidism that was newly diagnosed and had lasted under 2 months. The clonotype comes from a middle-aged woman with Graves' hyperthyroidism. Sequencing input: blood.

In DNA form, the CDR3 reads TGTGCCAGCAGTTTATCGGTGACAGGGGTTTCCTACGAGCAGTACTTC. Its protein is CASSLSVTGVSYEQYF. The gene calls are TRBV28 and TRBJ2-7, with 8 bases that match TRBD1. CDR1 and CDR2 (germline): MDHEN, SYDVKM. After removal of 1 base from V and 1 base from J, the junction contained 6 bases not matched to a gene. This CDR3 is built from 16 residues.